This T cell receptor (beta chain) was sequenced for a study of blood T cell repertoires in COVID-19. Deletions cut 2 bases from V and 1 base from J, with 8 bases between. Germline loops: CDR1 SGHTA, CDR2 FQGNSA. CDR3 length: 15 amino acids. Using immunoSEQ multiplex PCR, the repertoire was profiled, and TCRdb retains in-frame clones only, with some absent. The data hold about 120,000 clones, with 90% observed a single time. The sequence was obtained from a woman aged 55 to 70 with COVID-19, enrolled during active disease. The sequenced material came from peripheral blood. The chain carries TRBV7-2 and TRBJ2-2, with D unresolved. CDR3 sequence (DNA): TGTGCCAGCAGCTTAAGTCAGGTGAACACCGGGGAGCTGTTTTTT. It yields the protein CASSLSQVNTGELFF. The full variable domain, completed using reference TRBV7-2 and TRBJ2-2, is GAGVSQSPSNKVTEKGKDVELRCDPISGHTALYWYRQSLGQGLEFLIYFQGNSAPDKSGLPSDRFSAERTGGSVSTLTIQRTQQEDSAVYLCASSLSQVNTGELFFGEGSRLTVL.